The present TCR beta chain was sequenced within a study of blood T cell repertoires in COVID-19. The CDR3 loop spans 15 amino acids. Germline assignment: CDR1 MNHEY and CDR2 SVGAGI. The V gene lost 7 bases and the J gene lost 2 bases, with 18 bases spanning the gap. Original processing notes: It was from reference gene primer amplification that nucleated cell counts were estimated. Measured with immunoSEQ multiplex PCR; TCRdb has only the in-frame clones, and not every one. The DNA was the basis for D and trimming; V, J and clone size are from that table. This sample has a few hundred thousand clones, with approximately 85% found just once.

This TCR was sampled from a man aged 25-45 years who had recovered from COVID-19. Sequenced sample: PBMCs or T cells enriched from blood (not recorded which). The genes are TRBV6-5 and TRBJ2-7; D might be TRBD1 (6 bases). The CDR3 DNA reads as TGTGCCAGCAAACGTGAAGGAGGACAGCCCTACGAGCAGTACTTC. Its translation: CASKREGGQPYEQYF.